The clone carrying this T cell receptor beta chain was counted between two and nine times. This entry is derived from a study of blood T cell repertoires in COVID-19. Overall study context: PBMCs, B-cell-depleted T cells, or T cells were the source of the cDNA or gDNA that made up the material.

In the study's own analysis: Estimates of nucleated cell counts were drawn from the amplification of reference gene primers. Assay: immunoSEQ multiplex PCR; the TCRdb copy retains only in-frame clones and omits some. V, J and clone size derive from that table, while D and trimming were established from the DNA sequence. The sample holds approximately 240,000 clones, about 80% seen once. Germline V gives CDR1 LNHNV, CDR2 YYDKDF (reference sequence). This CDR3 is 14 amino acids long. Trimming left V 5 bases short and J 5 bases short, with 12 bases between. The material sequenced was peripheral blood. The source is a woman of 80 years or more with active or convalescent COVID-19. The gene calls are TRBV15 and TRBJ1-4; the D is unclear. The CDR3 DNA reads as TGTGCCACCAGCCTGGGGAGGGTGAATGAAAAACTGTTTTTT. This codes for CATSLGRVNEKLFF.